The 5 T cell receptor beta chains below all came from one sample that was sequenced in a study of shared clonotypes between healthy human individuals. Naive CD8 populations comprised CD45RO-negative cells positively selected for CCR7, excluding terminally differentiated effector memory CD45RA+ cells. TCRdb's copy holds only in-frame clones and misses some; the assay was immunoSEQ multiplex PCR. The sample lists millions of clones; about 95% were seen once. Material for sequencing was naive CD8+ T cells sorted from blood. The receptors originated from a man aged 18-30 years in good health.

The chain couples TRBV9 to TRBJ2-7; 8 bases fit TRBD1. The CDR3 has 15 residues. Germline CDR1 is SGDLS and CDR2 is YYNGEE. Unmatched junction bases numbered 7, after V lost 3 bases and J lost 2 bases. CDR3 nucleotide sequence: TGTGCCAGCAGCGATGGACAGGGCCCAACCTACGAGCAGTACTTC. This sequence encodes CASSDGQGPTYEQYF.

The chain links TRBV29-1 to TRBJ2-7, with D possibly TRBD1 on 5 matching bases. Germline V CDR1 and CDR2: SQVTM, ANQGSEA. The V gene lost 3 bases and the J gene lost 2 bases, with 8 bases spanning the gap. The CDR3 runs 12 residues. CDR3 sequence (DNA): TGCAGCGTTGAGACAGTAACCTACGAGCAGTACTTC. As protein: CSVETVTYEQYF.

This clone was seen a few times. V usage is TRBV28 and J usage is TRBJ2-4; D gene unclear. There are 12 residues in the CDR3. The germline V gene encodes CDR1 MDHEN and CDR2 SYDVKM. With 3 bases removed from V and 5 bases from J, the gap between germline ends came to 5 bases. CDR3 DNA sequence: TGTGCCAGCAGTTTTACGGAAAACATTCAGTACTTC. Protein product: CASSFTENIQYF.

Worth noting for this clone: In the same sample, other DNA sequences code for this CDR3. The rearrangement joins TRBV13 to TRBJ2-7; 8 nucleotides match TRBD2. The germline V gene has CDR1 PRHDT and CDR2 FYEKMQ (reference sequence). J lost 1 base, V lost 5 bases, and 10 bases had no gene match. This CDR3 is 16 amino acids long. CDR3 bases: TGTGCCAGCAGCCCCCCAGGGGCGGGAGGTTCCTACGAGCAGTACTTC. As protein: CASSPPGAGGSYEQYF.

This clone has just one count. This chain connects TRBV10-2 to TRBJ2-1; D gene unclear. V was trimmed by 10 bases and J by 0 bases, leaving 19 bases between them. The germline CDR1 and CDR2 sequences are WSHSY and SAAADI. This CDR3 is built from 16 residues. CDR3 sequence: CATLLGHKSSYNEQFF. The CDR3 DNA reads TGCGCCACCCTCCTCGGCCATAAGAGCTCCTACAATGAGCAGTTCTTC.